This TCR beta chain was sequenced for a study of PD-1 blockade in mismatch repair-deficient tumors. At the level of the study: Patients had about 13 mismatch repair-deficient cancer types and were previously treated and progressing. Study-wide results and limits: Rapid post-treatment expansion, then contraction, generally preceding radiologic response, marked tumor-resident clones.

This clone was detected only once. Its target is unknown. Germline loops: CDR1 MGHRA, CDR2 YSYEKL. The CDR3 runs 19 residues. Germline trimming cut 1 base from V and 4 bases from J; bases unmatched to any gene: 15. Profiled with immunoSEQ multiplex PCR; TCRdb holds only in-frame clones, not every one. The data show about 68,000 clones, about 78% seen once. The TCR-sequenced patients were a few responders to pembrolizumab. The sequence was obtained from an adult with mismatch repair-deficient cancer. Here the sequenced sample was peripheral blood, taken 2 weeks after starting pembrolizumab. J is TRBJ2-5 and V is TRBV4-1; 10 nucleotides match TRBD2. As DNA, the CDR3 is TGCGCCAGCAGCCAAGGGGTCAAAGGCCTAGCGGGAGATCGAGAGACCCAGTACTTC. This gives the protein CASSQGVKGLAGDRETQYF.